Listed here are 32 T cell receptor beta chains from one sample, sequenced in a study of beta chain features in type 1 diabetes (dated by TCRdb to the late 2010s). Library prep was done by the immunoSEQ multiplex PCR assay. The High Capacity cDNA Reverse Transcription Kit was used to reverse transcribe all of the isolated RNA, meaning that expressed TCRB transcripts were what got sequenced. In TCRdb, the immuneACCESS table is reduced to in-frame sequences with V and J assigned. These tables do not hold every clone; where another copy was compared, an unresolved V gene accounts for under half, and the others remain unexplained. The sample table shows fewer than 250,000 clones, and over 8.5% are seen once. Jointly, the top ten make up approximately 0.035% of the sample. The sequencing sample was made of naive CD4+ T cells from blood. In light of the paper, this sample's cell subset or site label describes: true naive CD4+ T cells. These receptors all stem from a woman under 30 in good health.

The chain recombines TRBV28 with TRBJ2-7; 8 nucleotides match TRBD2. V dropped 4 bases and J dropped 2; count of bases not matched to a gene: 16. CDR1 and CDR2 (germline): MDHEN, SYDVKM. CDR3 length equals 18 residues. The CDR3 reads CASSSRGGSRESPYEQYF. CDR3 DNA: TGTGCCAGCAGTTCCCGGGGGGGGTCACGGGAGTCGCCCTACGAGCAGTACTTC.

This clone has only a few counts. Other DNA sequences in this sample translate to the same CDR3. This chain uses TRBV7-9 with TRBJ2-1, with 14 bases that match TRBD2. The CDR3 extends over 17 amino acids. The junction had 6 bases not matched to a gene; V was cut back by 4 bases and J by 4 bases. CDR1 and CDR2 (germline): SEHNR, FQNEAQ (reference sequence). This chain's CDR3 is CASSSGGLAGVYNEQFF. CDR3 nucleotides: TGTGCCAGCAGCTCCGGGGGACTAGCGGGGGTATACAATGAGCAGTTCTTC.

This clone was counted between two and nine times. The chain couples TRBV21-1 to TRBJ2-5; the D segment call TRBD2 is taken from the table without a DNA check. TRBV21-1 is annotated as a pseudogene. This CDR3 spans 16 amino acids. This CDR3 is CASSNGLAGVRETQYF. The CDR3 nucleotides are TGTGCCAGCAGCAACGGACTAGCGGGAGTAAGAGAGACCCAGTACTTC.

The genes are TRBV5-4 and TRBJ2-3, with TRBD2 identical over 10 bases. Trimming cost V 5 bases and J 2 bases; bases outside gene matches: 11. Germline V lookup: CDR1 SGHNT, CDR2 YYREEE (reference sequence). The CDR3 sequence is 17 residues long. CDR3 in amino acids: CASSYKRGGLYTDTQYF. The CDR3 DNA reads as TGTGCCAGCAGTTACAAGCGGGGGGGCTTATACACAGATACGCAGTATTTT.

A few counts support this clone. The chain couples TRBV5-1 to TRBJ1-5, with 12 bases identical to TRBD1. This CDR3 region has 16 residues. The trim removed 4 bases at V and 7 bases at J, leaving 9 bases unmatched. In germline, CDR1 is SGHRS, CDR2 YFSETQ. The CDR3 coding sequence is TGCGCCAGCAGCGATGGGACAGGGGGCGAAGGGCAGCCCCAGCATTTT. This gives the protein CASSDGTGGEGQPQHF.

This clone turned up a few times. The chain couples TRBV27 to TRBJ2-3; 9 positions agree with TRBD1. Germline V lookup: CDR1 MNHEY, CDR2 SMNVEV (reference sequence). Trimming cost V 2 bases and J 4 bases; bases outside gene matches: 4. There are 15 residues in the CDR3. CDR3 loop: CASSLQRTGADTQYF. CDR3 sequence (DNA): TGTGCCAGCAGTTTACAACGGACAGGGGCAGATACGCAGTATTTT.

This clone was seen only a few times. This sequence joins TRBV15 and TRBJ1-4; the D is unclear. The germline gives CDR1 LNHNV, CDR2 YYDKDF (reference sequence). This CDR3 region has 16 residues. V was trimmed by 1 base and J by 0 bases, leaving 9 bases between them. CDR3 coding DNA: TGTGCCACCAGCAGAGTGGCCGTCACAACTAATGAAAAACTGTTTTTT. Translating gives CATSRVAVTTNEKLFF.

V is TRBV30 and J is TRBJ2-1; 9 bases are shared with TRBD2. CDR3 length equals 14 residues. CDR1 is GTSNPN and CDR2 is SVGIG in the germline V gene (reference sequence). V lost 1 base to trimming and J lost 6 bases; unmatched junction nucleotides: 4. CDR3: CAWSASGEANEQFF. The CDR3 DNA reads TGTGCCTGGAGTGCTAGCGGGGAGGCCAATGAGCAGTTCTTC. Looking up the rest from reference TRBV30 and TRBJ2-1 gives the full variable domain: SQTIHQWPATLVQPVGSPLSLECTVEGTSNPNLYWYRQAAGRGLQLLFYSVGIGQISSEVPQNLSASRPQDRQFILSSKKLLLSDSGFYLCAWSASGEANEQFFGPGTRLTVL.

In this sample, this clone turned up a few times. CDR3 sequence: CASSPDRGRGTEAFF. The CDR3 coding sequence is TGTGCCAGCAGCCCGGACAGGGGGCGAGGCACTGAAGCTTTCTTT. The chain carries TRBV7-9 and TRBJ1-1; 11 bases map to TRBD1. Trimming took 5 bases from V and 4 from J; bases not matched to a gene: 6. CDR3 length: 15 residues. In germline, CDR1 is SEHNR, CDR2 FQNEAQ (reference sequence).

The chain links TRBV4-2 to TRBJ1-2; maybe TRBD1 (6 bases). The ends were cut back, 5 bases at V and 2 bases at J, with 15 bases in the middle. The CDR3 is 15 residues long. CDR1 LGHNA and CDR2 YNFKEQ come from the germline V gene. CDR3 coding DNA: TGTGCCAGCAGCAGCGCGGGCAGGGGAAACTATGGCTACACCTTC. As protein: CASSSAGRGNYGYTF.

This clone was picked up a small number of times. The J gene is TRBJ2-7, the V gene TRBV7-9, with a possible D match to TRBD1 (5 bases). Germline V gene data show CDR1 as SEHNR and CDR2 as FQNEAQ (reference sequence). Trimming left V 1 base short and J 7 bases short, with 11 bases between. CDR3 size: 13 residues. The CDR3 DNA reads TGTGCCAGCAGCTTAGTCAGGGTAGGGGAGCAGTACTTC. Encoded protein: CASSLVRVGEQYF.

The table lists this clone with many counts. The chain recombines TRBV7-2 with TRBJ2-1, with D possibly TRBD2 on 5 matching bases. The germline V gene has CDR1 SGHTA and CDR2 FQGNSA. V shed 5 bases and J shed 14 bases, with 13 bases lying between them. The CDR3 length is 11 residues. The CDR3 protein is CASSHPGWEFF. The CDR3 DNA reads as TGTGCCAGCAGCCACCCGGGGTGGGAGTTCTTC.

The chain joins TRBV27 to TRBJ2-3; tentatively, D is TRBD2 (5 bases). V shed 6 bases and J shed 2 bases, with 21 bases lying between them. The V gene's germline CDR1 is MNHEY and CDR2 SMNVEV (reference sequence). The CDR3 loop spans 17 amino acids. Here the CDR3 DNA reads TGTGCCAGCAGCCGATGGATGGGCGGGCTAGCCACAGATACGCAGTATTTT. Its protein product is CASSRWMGGLATDTQYF.

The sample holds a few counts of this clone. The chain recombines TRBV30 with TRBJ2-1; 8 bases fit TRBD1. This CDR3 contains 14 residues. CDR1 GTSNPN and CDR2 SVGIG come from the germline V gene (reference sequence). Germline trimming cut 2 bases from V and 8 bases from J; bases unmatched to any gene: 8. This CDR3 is CAWSHPGGWDEQFF. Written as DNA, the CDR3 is TGTGCCTGGAGTCATCCAGGGGGCTGGGATGAGCAGTTCTTC.

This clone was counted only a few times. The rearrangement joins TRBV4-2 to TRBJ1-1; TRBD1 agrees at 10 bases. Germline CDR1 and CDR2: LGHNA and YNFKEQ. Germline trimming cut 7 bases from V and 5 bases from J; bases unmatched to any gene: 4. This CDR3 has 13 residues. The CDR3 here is CASIGTGETEAFF. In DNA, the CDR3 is TGTGCCAGCATCGGGACAGGGGAAACTGAAGCTTTCTTT.

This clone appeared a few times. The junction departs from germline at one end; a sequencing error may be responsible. The CDR3 is CASSSLDRDSDEQYF. In nucleotides, the CDR3 is TGCGCCAGCAGTTCCCTGGACAGGGACTCCGACGAGCAGTACTTC. V gene TRBV10-2 combines with J gene TRBJ2-7; 8 bases fit TRBD1. Per the germline V gene, CDR1 is WSHSY and CDR2 is SAAADI. This CDR3 comprises 15 residues.

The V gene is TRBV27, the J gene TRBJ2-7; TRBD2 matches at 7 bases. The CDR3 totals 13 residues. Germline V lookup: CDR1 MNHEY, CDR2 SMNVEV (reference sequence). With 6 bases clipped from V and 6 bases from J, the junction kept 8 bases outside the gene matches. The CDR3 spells CASRIPTGGEQYF. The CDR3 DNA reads TGTGCCAGCAGGATACCAACGGGAGGCGAGCAGTACTTC.

CDR3 sequence reads: CASSGYRDRVSYEQYF. The CDR3 DNA reads TGTGCCAGCAGCGGATACCGGGACAGGGTCTCCTACGAGCAGTACTTC. The rearrangement uses TRBV7-9 and TRBJ2-7; the match to TRBD1 covers 9 bases. The CDR3 is made up of 16 amino acids. CDR1 is SEHNR and CDR2 is FQNEAQ in the germline V gene (reference sequence). V was clipped by 5 bases and J by 0 bases; unmatched bases: 8.

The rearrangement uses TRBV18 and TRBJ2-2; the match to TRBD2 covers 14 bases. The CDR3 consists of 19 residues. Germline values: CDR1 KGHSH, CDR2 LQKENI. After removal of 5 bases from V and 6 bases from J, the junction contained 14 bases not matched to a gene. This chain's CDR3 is CASSSGLAGVLPGPGELFF. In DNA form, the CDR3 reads TGTGCCAGCTCATCGGGACTAGCGGGAGTGCTTCCTGGGCCCGGGGAGCTGTTTTTT.

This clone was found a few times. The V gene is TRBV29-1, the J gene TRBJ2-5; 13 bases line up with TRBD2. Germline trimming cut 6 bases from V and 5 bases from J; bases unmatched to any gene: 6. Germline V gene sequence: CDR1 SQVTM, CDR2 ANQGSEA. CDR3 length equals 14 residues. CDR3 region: CSVTTSGGAETQYF. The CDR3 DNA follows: TGCAGCGTCACAACTAGCGGGGGGGCCGAGACCCAGTACTTC.

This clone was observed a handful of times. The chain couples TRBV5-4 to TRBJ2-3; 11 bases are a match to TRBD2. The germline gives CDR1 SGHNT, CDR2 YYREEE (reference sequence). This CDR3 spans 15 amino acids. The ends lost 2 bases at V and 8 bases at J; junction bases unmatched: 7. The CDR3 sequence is CASSLQTSGTGTQYF. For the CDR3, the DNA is TGTGCCAGCAGCTTACAGACTAGCGGGACGGGTACGCAGTATTTT.

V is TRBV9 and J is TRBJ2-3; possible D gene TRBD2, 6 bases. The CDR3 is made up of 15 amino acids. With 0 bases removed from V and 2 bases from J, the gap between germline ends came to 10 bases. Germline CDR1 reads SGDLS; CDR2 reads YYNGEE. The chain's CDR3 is CASSVVEGYTDTQYF. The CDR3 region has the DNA TGTGCCAGCAGCGTAGTGGAGGGCTACACAGATACGCAGTATTTT.

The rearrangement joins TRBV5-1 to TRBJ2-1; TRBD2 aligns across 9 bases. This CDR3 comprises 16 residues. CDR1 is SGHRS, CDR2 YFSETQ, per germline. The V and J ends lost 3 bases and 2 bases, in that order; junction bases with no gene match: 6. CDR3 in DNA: TGCGCCAGCAGCTCCATTGCGGGGGGGCCCTACAATGAGCAGTTCTTC. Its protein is CASSSIAGGPYNEQFF.

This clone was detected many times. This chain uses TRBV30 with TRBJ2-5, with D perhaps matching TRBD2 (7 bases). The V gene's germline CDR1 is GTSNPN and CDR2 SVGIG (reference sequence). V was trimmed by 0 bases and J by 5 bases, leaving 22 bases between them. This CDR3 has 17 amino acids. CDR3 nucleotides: TGTGCCTGGAGTGTACCTCCGGGGGGCCTGGGGATGGAGACCCAGTACTTC. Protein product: CAWSVPPGGLGMETQYF.

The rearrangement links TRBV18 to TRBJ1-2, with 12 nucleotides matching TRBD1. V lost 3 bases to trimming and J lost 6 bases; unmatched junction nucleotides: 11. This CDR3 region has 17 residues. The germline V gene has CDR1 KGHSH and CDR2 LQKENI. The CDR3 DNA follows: TGTGCCAGCTCACCGCAAAGGGGACAGGGGGCGAACCATGGCTACACCTTC. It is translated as CASSPQRGQGANHGYTF.

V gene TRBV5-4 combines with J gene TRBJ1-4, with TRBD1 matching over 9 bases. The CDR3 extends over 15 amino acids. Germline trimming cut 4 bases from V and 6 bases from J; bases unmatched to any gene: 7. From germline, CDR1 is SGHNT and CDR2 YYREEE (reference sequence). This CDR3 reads CASSAGTGRDEKLFF. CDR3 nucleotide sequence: TGTGCCAGCAGCGCGGGGACAGGGCGGGATGAAAAACTGTTTTTT.

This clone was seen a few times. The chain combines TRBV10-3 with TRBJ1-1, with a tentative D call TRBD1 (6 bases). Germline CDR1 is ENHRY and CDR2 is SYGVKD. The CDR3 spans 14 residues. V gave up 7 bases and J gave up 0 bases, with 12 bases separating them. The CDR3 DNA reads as TGTGCCATCAAATTGGCAGGGGTGAACACTGAAGCTTTCTTT. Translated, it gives CAIKLAGVNTEAFF.

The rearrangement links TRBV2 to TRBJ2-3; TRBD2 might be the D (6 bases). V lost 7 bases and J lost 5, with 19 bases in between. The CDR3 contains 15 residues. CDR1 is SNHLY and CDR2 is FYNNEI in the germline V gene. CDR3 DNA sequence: TGTGCCAGCATCCCCAACGGCGGGGCTGGAGATACGCAGTATTTT. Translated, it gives CASIPNGGAGDTQYF.

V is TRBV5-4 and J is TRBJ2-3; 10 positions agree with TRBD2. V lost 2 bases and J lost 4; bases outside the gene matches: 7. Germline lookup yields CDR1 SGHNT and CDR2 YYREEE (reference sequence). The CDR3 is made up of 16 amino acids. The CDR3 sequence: CASSLSAGGPPDTQYF. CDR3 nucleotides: TGTGCCAGCAGCTTATCAGCGGGAGGGCCCCCAGATACGCAGTATTTT.

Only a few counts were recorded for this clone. Here the CDR3 reads CASHSAGEQYF. The CDR3 DNA sequence: TGCGCCAGCCATTCCGCGGGAGAGCAGTACTTC. The J gene is TRBJ2-7, the V gene TRBV5-1; weak D call: TRBD2 (6 bases). The CDR3 totals 11 residues. Germline CDR1 is SGHRS and CDR2 is YFSETQ. The ends were cut back, 7 bases at V and 7 bases at J, with 12 bases in the middle. Looking up the rest from reference TRBV5-1 and TRBJ2-7 gives the full variable domain: KAGVTQTPRYLIKTRGQQVTLSCSPISGHRSVSWYQQTPGQGLQFLFEYFSETQRNKGNFPGRFSGRQFSNSRSEMNVSTLELGDSALYLCASHSAGEQYFGPGTRLTVT.

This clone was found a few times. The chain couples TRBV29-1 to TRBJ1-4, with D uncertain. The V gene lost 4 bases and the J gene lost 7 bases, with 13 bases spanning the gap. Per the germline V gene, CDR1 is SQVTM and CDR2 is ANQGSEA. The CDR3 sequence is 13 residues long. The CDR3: CSVGPGLGEKLFF. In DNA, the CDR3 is TGCAGCGTTGGGCCGGGGTTAGGTGAAAAACTGTTTTTT.

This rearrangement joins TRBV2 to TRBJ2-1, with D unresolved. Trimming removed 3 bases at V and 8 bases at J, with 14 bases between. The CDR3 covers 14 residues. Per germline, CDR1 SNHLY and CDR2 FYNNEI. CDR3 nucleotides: TGTGCCAGCAGTGATCAGAATATTTACCATGAGCAGTTCTTC. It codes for CASSDQNIYHEQFF.